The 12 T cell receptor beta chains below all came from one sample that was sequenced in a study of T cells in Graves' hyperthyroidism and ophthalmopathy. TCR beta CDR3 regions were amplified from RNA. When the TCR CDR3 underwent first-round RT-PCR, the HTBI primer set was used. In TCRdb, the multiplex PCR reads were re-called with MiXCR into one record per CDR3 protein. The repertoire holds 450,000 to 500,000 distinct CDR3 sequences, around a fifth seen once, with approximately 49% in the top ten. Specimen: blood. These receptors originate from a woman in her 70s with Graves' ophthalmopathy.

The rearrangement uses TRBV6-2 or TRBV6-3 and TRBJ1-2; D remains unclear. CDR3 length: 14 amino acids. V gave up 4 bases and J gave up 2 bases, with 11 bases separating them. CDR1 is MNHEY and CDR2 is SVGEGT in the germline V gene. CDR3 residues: CASSSNIYNYGYTF. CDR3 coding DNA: TGTGCCAGCAGTTCAAACATATACAACTATGGCTACACCTTC.

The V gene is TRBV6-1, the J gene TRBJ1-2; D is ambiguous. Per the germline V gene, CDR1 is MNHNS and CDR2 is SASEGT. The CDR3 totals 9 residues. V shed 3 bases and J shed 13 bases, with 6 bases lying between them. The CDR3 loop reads CASSDIFTF. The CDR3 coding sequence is TGTGCCAGCAGTGATATATTCACCTTC.

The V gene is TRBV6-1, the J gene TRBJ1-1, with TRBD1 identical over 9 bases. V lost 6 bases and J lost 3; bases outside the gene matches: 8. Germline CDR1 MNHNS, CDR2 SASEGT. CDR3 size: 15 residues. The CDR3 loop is CASRGDRAYDTEAFF. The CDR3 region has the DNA TGTGCCAGCAGAGGGGACAGGGCGTATGACACTGAAGCTTTCTTT.

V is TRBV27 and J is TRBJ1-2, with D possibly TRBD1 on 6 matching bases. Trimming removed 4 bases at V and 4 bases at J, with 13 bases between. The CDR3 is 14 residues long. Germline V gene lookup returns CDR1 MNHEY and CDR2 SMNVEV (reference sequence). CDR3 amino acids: CASSSRGATYGYTF. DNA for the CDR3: TGTGCCAGCAGTTCCCGGGGGGCGACCTATGGCTACACCTTC.

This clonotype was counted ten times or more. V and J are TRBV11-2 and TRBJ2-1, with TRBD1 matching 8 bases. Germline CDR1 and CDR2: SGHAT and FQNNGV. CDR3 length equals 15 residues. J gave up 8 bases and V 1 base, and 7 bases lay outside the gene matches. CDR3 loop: CASSLARQGWHEQFF. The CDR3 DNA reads TGTGCCAGCAGCTTAGCAAGACAGGGGTGGCATGAGCAGTTCTTC.

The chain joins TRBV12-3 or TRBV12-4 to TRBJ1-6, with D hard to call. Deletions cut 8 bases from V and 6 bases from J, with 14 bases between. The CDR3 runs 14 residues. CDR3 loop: CASGDGSINSPLHF. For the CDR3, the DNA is TGTGCCAGCGGAGATGGGAGTATTAATTCACCCCTCCACTTT.

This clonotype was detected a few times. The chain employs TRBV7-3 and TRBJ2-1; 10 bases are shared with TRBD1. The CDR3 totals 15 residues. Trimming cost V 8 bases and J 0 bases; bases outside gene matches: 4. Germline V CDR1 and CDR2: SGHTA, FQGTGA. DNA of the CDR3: TGTGCCAGCGGTAGACAGGGGGCCTCCTACAATGAGCAGTTCTTC. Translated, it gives CASGRQGASYNEQFF.

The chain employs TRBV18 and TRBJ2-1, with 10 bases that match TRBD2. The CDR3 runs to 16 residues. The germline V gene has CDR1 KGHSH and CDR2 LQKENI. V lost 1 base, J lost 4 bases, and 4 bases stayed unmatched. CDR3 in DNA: TGTGCCAGCTCACCACGAGAGCGGGAGGGATACAATGAGCAGTTCTTC. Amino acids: CASSPREREGYNEQFF.

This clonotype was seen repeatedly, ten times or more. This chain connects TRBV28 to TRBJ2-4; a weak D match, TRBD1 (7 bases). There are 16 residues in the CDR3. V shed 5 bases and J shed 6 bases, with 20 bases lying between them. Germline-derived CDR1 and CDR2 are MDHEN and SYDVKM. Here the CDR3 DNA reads TGTGCCAGCAGTGCGGGGCAGGGGGGTTCGGGAAACATTCAGTACTTC. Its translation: CASSAGQGGSGNIQYF.

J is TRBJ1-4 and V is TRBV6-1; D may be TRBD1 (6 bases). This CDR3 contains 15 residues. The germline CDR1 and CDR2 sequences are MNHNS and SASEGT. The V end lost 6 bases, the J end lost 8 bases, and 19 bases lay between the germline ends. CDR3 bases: TGTGCCAGCAGAGACATGGGCGGAGGGGGGGAAAAACTGTTTTTT. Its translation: CASRDMGGGGEKLFF.

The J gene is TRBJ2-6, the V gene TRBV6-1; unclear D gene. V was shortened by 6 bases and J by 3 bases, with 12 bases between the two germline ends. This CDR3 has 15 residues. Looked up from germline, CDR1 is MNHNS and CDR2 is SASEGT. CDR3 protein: CASRQGKFGANVLTF. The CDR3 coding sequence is TGTGCCAGCAGACAAGGGAAATTTGGGGCCAACGTCCTGACTTTC.

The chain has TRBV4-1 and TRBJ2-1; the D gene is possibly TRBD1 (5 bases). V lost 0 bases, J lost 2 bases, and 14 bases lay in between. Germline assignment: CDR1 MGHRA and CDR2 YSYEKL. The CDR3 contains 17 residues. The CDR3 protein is CASSQEPGNPTYNEQFF. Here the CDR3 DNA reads TGCGCCAGCAGCCAAGAGCCAGGGAATCCAACCTACAATGAGCAGTTCTTC.